This T cell receptor (beta chain) was obtained from a study of T cell clonality in common variable immunodeficiency. Some clones are missing from TCRdb's copy, which holds only in-frame ones; the method was immunoSEQ multiplex PCR. The sample was found to contain 25,000 to 35,000 clones, and every one recurs. Study conclusions and caveats: Fewer deletions and N-nucleotide insertions were reportedly seen in common variable immunodeficiency TCR beta sequences.

The CDR3 spans 12 residues. V dropped 3 bases and J dropped 6 bases, with 12 bases sitting between them. Per germline, CDR1 GTSNPN and CDR2 SVGIG (reference sequence). This clone turned up a few times. The target antigen is unknown. The read halts 3 residues ahead of the CDR3 end, with the missing end drawn from the germline J gene. The sequence was obtained from a human donor with common variable immunodeficiency. Sequencing used peripheral blood mononuclear cells. This chain links TRBV30 with TRBJ2-7; D is possibly TRBD1 (6 bases). The DNA read from the CDR3 is TGTGCCTGGAGCTGTGACAGGTCCGAG. This translates into CAWSCDRSE. The whole CDR3 protein reads CAWSCDRSEQYF. The full variable domain, completed using reference TRBV30 and TRBJ2-7, is SQTIHQWPATLVQPVGSPLSLECTVEGTSNPNLYWYRQAAGRGLQLLFYSVGIGQISSEVPQNLSASRPQDRQFILSSKKLLLSDSGFYLCAWSCDRSEQYFGPGTRLTVT.